This record covers a single T cell receptor (beta chain). The antigen remains unidentified. This record comes from a study of T cell responses to AZD1222 COVID-19 vaccine. Sequencing was performed with immunoSEQ multiplex PCR; in TCRdb, only in-frame clones are kept and a portion is missing. The table includes about 78,000 clones, about nine tenths detected once. Whole-study findings and limits: Spike-spanning, vaccine-associated CD4 TCRs were dominant at 160-218 and 743-854. Scientists sampled the repertoires only once the peak T cell response had passed. Reportedly, nearly half of unique spike TCRs recognized epitopes outside B.1.351/B.1.1.7 mutations.

J gave up 1 base and V 2 bases, and 11 bases lay outside the gene matches. The V gene's germline CDR1 is MNHEY and CDR2 SVGEGT. This CDR3 spans 18 amino acids. This material consisted of peripheral blood, taken 28 days after the second AZD1222 dose. The clonotype originates from an adult who received the AZD1222 COVID-19 vaccine. V and J are TRBV6-2 or TRBV6-3 and TRBJ1-1; the match to TRBD1 covers 9 bases. CDR3: CASSYNPAGQGRNTEAFF. The CDR3 DNA is TGTGCCAGCAGTTACAATCCCGCGGGACAGGGTAGGAACACTGAAGCTTTCTTT.